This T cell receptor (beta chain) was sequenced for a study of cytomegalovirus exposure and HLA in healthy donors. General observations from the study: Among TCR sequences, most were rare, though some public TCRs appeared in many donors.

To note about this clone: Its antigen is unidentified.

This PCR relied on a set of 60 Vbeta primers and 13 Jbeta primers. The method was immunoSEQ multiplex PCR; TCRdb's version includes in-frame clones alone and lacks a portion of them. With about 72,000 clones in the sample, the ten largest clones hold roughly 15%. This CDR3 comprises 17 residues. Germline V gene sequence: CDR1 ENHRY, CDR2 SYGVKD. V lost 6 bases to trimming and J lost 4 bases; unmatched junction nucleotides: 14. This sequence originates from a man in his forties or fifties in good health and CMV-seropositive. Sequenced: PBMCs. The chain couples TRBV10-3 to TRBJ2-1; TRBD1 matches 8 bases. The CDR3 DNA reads TGTGCCATCAGCTACAAAAAGGAACAGGGGGAGTACAATGAGCAGTTCTTC. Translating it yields CAISYKKEQGEYNEQFF.